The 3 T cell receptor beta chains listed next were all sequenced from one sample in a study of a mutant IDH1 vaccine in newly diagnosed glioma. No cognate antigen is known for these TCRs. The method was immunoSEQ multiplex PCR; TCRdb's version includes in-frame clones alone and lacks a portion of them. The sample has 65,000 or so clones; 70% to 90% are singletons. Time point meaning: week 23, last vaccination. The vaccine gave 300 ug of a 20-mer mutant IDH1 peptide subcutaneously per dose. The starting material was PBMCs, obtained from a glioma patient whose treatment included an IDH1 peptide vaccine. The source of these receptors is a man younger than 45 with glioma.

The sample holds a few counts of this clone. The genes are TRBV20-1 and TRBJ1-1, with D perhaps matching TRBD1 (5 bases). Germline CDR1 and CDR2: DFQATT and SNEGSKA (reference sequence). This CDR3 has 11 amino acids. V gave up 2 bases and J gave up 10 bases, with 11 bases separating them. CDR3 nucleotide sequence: TGCAGTGCTAGATCTGGGGGAAGAGCTTTCTTT. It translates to CSARSGGRAFF.

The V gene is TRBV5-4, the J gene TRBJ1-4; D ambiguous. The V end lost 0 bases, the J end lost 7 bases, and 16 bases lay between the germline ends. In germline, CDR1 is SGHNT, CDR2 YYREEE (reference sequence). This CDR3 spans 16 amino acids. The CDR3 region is CASSLEVPGGSEKLFF. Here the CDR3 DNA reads TGTGCCAGCAGCTTGGAAGTGCCGGGAGGTAGTGAAAAACTGTTTTTT. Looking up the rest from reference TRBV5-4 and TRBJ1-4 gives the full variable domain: ETGVTQSPTHLIKTRGQQVTLRCSSQSGHNTVSWYQQALGQGPQFIFQYYREEENGRGNFPPRFSGLQFPNYSSELNVNALELDDSALYLCASSLEVPGGSEKLFFGSGTQLSVL.

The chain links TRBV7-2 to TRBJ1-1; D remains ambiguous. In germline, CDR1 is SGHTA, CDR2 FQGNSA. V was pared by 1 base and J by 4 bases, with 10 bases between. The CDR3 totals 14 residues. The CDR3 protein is CASSLVFPGTEAFF. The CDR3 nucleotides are TGTGCCAGCAGCTTAGTATTCCCCGGCACTGAAGCTTTCTTT.